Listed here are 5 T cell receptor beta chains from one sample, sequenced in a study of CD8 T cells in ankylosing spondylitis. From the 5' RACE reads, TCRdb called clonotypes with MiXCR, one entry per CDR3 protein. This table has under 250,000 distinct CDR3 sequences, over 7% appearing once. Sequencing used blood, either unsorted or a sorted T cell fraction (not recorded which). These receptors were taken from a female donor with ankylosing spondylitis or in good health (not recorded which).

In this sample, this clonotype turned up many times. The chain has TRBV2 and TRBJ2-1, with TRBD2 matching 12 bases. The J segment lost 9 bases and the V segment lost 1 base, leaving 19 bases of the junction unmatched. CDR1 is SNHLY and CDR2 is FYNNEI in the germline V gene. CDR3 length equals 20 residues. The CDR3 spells CASSEGGSSGRAHRRGEQFF. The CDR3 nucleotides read TGTGCCAGCAGTGAAGGGGGGTCTAGCGGGAGGGCTCATCGGAGGGGTGAGCAGTTCTTC.

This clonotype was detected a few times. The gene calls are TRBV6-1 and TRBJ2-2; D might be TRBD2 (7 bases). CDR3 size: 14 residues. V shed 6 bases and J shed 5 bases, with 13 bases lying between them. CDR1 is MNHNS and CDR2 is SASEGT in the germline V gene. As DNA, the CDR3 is TGTGCCAGCAGGGGGGGGGGGCAGACCGGGGAGCTGTTTTTT. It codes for CASRGGGQTGELFF.

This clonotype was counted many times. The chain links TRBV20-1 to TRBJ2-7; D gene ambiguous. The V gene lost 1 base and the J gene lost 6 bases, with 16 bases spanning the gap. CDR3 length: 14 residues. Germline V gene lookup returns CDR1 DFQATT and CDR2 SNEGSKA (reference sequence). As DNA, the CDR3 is TGCAGTGCTAGAGTCGAGCCTAGTTCATCCGAGCAGTACTTC. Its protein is CSARVEPSSSEQYF.

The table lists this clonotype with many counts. The CDR3 spells CASRHYRDTHLSGNTIYF. The CDR3 DNA reads TGTGCCAGCAGACATTACCGGGACACTCACCTCTCTGGAAACACCATATATTTT. The gene calls are TRBV28 and TRBJ1-3; D is perhaps TRBD1 (6 bases). Trimming took 6 bases from V and 0 from J, leaving 21 bases between them. CDR3 length: 18 amino acids. Germline V CDR1 and CDR2: MDHEN, SYDVKM.

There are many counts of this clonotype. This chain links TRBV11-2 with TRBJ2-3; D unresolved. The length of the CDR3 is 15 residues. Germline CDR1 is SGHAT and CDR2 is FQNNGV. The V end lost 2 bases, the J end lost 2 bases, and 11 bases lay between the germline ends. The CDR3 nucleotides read TGTGCCAGCAGCTTAACGGCAGGCCCCACAGATACGCAGTATTTT. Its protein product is CASSLTAGPTDTQYF.